Given below is one TCR beta chain in context. The table came from immunoSEQ multiplex PCR; TCRdb's copy has only in-frame clones and leaves some out. This sample yields under 700,000 clones, of which 75% to 85% are seen a single time; around 0.013% belongs to the top ten. The data are from a study of shared T cell receptors in the human thymus. In addition, the sample was reused for a study of human thymus T cells.

Sequenced sample: thymocytes. This receptor was identified in a boy under two years old with a congenital heart defect.

The CDR3 loop is CASSAGQGAHEQFF. Written as DNA, the CDR3 is TGTGCCAGCAGCGCGGGACAGGGGGCGCATGAGCAGTTCTTC. The V gene is TRBV9, the J gene TRBJ2-1; 12 bases match TRBD1. CDR3 length: 14 amino acids. Germline trimming cut 3 bases from V and 8 bases from J; bases unmatched to any gene: 3. In germline, CDR1 is SGDLS, CDR2 YYNGEE.